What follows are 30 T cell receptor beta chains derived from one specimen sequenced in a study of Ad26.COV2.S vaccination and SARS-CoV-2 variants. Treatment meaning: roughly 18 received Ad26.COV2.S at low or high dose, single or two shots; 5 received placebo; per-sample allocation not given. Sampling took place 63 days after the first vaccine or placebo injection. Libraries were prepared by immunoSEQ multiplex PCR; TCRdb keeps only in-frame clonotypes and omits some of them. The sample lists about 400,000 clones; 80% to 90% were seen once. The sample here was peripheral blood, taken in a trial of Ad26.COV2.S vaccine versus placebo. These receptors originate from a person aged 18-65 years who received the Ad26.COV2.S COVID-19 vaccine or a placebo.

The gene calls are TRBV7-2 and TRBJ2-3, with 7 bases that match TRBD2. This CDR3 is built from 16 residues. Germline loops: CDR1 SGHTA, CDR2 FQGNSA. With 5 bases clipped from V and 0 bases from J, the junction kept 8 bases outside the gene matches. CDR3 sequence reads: CASSAGVWVSTDTQYF. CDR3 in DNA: TGTGCCAGCAGCGCGGGAGTTTGGGTGAGCACAGATACGCAGTATTTT.

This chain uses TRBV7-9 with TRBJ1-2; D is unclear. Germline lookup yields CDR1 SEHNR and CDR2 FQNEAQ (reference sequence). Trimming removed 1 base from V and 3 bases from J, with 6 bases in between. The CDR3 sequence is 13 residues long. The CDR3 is CASSLVQHYGYTF. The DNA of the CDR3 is TGTGCCAGCAGCTTAGTACAGCACTATGGCTACACCTTC.

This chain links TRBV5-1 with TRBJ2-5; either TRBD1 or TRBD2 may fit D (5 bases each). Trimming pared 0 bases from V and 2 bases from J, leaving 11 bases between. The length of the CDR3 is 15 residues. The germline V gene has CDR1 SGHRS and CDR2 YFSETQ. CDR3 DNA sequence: TGCGCCAGCAGCTTGGCCGAGGGGAGTCAAGAGACCCAGTACTTC. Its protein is CASSLAEGSQETQYF.

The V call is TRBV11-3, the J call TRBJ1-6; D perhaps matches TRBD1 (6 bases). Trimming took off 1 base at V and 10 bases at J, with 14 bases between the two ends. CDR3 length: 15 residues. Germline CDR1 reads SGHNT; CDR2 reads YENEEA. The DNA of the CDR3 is TGTGCCAGCAGCTTAGGCGGCAGGGGATACTCACCCCTCCACTTT. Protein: CASSLGGRGYSPLHF.

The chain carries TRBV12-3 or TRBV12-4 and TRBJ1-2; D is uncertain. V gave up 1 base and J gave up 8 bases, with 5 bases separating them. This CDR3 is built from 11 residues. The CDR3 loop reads CASSLGSGYTF. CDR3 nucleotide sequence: TGTGCCAGCAGTTTAGGGAGCGGCTACACCTTC.

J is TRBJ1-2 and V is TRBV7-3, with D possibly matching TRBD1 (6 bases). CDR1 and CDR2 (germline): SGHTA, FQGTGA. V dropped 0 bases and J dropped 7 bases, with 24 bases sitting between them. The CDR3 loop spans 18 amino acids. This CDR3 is CASSLTGKVGTGSGGYTF. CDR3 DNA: TGTGCCAGCAGCTTAACGGGAAAAGTGGGAACAGGGTCAGGTGGCTACACCTTC.

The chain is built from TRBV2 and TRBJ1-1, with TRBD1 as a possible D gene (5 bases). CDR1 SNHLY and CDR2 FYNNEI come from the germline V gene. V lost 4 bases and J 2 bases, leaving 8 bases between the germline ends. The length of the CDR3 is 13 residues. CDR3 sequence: CASSADSNTEAFF. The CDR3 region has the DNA TGTGCCAGCAGTGCTGACAGCAACACTGAAGCTTTCTTT.

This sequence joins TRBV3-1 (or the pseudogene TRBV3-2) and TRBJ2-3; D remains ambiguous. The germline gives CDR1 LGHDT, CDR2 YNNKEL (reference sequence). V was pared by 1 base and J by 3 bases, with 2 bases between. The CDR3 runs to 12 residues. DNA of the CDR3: TGTGCCAGCAGCCAAGTAACAGATACGCAGTATTTT. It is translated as CASSQVTDTQYF.

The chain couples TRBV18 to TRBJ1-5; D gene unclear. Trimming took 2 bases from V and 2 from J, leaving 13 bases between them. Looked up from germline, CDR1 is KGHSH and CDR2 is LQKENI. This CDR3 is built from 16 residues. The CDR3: CASSPTPWEGNQPQHF. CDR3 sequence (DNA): TGTGCCAGCTCACCAACGCCCTGGGAGGGCAATCAGCCCCAGCATTTT.

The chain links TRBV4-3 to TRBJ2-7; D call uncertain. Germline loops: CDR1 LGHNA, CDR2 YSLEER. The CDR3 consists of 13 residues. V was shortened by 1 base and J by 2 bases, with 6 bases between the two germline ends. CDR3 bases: TGCGCCAGCAGCCAAGGAGTGACCTACGAGCAGTACTTC. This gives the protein CASSQGVTYEQYF.

This CDR3 reads CASSVRDRSYSNQPQHF. The CDR3 DNA reads as TGTGCCAGCAGTGTCCGGGACAGATCTTATAGCAATCAGCCCCAGCATTTT. The chain joins TRBV6-1 to TRBJ1-5; 7 bases agree with TRBD1. Germline CDR1 reads MNHNS; CDR2 reads SASEGT. The CDR3 consists of 17 residues. Losses at the gene ends were 4 bases for V and 0 bases for J; bases not matched to a gene: 9.

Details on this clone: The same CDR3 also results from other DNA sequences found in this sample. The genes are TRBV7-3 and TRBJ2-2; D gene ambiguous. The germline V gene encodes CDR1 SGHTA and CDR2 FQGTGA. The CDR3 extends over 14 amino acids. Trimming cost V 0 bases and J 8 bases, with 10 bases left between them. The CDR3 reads CASSLTGRPGELFF. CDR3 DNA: TGTGCCAGCAGCTTAACGGGCAGACCTGGGGAGCTGTTTTTT.

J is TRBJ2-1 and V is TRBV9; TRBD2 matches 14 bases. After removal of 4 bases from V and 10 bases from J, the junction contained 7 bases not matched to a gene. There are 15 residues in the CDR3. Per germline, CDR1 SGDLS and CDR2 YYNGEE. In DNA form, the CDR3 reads TGTGCCAGCAGCCCTGGGACTAGCGGGAGCCGAGAGCAGTTCTTC. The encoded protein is CASSPGTSGSREQFF.

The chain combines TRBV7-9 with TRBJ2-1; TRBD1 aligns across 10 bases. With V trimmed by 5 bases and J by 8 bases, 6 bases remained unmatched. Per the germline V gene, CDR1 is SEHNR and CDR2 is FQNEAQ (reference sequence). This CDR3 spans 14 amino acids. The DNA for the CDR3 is TGTGCCAGCAGCGACCGGGACAGGGGCCATGAGCAGTTCTTC. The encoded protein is CASSDRDRGHEQFF.

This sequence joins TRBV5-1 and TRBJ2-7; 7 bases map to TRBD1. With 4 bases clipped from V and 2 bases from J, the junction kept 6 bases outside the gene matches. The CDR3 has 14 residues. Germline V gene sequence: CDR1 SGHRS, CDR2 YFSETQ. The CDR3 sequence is CASSPPTGTYEQYF. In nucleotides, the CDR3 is TGCGCCAGCAGCCCCCCGACAGGGACCTACGAGCAGTACTTC.

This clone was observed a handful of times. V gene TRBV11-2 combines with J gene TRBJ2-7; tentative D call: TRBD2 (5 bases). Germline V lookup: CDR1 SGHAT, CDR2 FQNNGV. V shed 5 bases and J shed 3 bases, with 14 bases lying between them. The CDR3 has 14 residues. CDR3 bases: TGTGCCAGCAGCCCTAGCCCGGACTTCTACGAGCAGTACTTC. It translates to CASSPSPDFYEQYF.

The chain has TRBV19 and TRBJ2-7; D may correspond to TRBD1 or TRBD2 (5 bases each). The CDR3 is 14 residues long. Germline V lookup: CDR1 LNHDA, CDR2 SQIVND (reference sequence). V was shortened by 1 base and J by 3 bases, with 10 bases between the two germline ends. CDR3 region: CASSIGDGVYEQYF. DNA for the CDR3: TGTGCCAGTAGTATAGGGGACGGGGTCTACGAGCAGTACTTC.

CDR3 nucleotide sequence: TGTGCCAGCACCCTGACAGGGATTGAAAAACTGTTTTTT. This gives the protein CASTLTGIEKLFF. The chain couples TRBV12-3 or TRBV12-4 to TRBJ1-4; 7 nucleotides agree with TRBD1. The junction had 6 bases not matched to a gene; V was cut back by 7 bases and J by 7 bases. The CDR3 runs to 13 residues.

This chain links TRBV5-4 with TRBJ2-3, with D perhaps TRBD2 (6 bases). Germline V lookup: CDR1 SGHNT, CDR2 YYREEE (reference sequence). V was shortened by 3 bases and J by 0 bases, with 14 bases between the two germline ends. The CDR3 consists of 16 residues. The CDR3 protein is CASSSTLAASTDTQYF. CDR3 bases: TGTGCCAGCAGCTCAACATTAGCGGCCAGCACAGATACGCAGTATTTT.

CDR3 amino acids: CASSLDRSGELFF. The CDR3 DNA sequence: TGTGCCAGCAGCTTAGACAGGTCCGGGGAGCTGTTTTTT. This chain uses TRBV7-9 with TRBJ2-2; D may be TRBD1 (5 bases). V lost 1 base and J lost 6, with 6 bases in between. CDR3 length: 13 amino acids. The germline V gene encodes CDR1 SEHNR and CDR2 FQNEAQ (reference sequence).

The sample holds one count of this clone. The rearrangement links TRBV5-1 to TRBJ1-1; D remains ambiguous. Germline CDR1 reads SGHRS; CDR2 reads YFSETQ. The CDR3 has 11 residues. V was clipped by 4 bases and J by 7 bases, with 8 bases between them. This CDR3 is CASSQTGEAFF. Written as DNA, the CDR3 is TGCGCCAGCAGCCAGACCGGTGAAGCTTTCTTT.

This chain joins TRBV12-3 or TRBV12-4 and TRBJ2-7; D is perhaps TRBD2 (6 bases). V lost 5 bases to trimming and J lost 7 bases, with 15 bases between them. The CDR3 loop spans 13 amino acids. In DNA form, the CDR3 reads TGTGCCAGCAGTGCGACTGGGGGGTCGGAGCAGTACTTC. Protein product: CASSATGGSEQYF.

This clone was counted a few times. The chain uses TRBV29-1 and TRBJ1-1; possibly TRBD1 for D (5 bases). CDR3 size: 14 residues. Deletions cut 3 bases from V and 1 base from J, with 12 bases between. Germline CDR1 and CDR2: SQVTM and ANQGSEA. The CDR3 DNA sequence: TGCAGCGTTGACCTCCGGGGCCGGAACACTGAAGCTTTCTTT. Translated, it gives CSVDLRGRNTEAFF.

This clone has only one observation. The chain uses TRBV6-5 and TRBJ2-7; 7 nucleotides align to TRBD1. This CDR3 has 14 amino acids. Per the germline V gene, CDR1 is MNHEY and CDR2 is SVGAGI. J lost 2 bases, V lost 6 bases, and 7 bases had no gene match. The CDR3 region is CASRQLGTAYEQYF. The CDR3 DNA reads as TGTGCCAGCAGACAACTCGGGACAGCCTACGAGCAGTACTTC.

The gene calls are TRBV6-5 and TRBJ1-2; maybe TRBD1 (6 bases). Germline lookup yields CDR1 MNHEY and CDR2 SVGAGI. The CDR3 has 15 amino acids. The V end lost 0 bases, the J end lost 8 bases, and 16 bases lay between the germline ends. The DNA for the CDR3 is TGTGCCAGCAGTTACTCGAAGGACAGAAACGGGGGCTACACCTTC. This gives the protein CASSYSKDRNGGYTF.

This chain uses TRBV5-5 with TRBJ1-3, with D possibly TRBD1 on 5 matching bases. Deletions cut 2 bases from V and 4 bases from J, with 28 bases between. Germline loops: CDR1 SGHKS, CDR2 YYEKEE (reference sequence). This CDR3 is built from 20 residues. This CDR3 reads CASSFNRPQGTPRAGNTIYF. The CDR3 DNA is TGTGCCAGCAGCTTCAATAGGCCCCAGGGAACCCCTCGGGCGGGAAACACCATATATTTT.

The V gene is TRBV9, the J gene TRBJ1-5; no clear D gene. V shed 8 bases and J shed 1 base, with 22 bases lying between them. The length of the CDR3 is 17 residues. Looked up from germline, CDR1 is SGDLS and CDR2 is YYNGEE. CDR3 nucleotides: TGTGCCAGACCACCCGAGATGTGTGGGAACAGCAATCAGCCCCAGCATTTT. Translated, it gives CARPPEMCGNSNQPQHF.

Here the CDR3 reads CASSIGQGASEAFF. The CDR3 DNA reads TGCGCCAGCAGCATCGGACAGGGGGCTTCTGAAGCTTTCTTT. The chain joins TRBV5-1 to TRBJ1-1, with 11 bases fitting TRBD1. The CDR3 has 14 amino acids. Trimming at V came to 4 bases and at J to 6 bases, leaving 5 bases not matched to a gene. Germline V gene sequence: CDR1 SGHRS, CDR2 YFSETQ.

Written as DNA, the CDR3 is TGTGCCAGCACCGTGGGACAGGCCGACTACAATGAGCAGTTCTTC. Its translation: CASTVGQADYNEQFF. The rearrangement links TRBV11-2 to TRBJ2-1; 8 bases match TRBD1. Germline V CDR1 and CDR2: SGHAT, FQNNGV. The CDR3 consists of 15 residues. The V gene end was trimmed by 7 bases and the J gene end by 3 bases; junction bases not matched to a gene: 8.

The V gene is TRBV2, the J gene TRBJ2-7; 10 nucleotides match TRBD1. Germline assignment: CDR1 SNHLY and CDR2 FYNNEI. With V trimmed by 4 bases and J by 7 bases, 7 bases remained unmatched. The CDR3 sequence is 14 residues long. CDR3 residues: CASSVDRGPGEQYF. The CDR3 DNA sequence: TGTGCCAGCAGTGTCGACAGGGGGCCCGGGGAGCAGTACTTC.